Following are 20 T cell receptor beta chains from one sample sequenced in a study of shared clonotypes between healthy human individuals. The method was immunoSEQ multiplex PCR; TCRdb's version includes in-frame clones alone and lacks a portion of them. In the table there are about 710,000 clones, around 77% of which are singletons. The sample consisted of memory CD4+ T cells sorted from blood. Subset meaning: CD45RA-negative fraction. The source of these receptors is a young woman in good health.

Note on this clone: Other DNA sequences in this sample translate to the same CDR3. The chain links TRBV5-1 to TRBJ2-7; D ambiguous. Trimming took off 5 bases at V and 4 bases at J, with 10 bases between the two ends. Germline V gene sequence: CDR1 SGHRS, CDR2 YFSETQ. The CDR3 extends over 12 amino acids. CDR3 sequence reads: CASRGETYEQYF. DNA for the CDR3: TGCGCCAGCAGAGGCGAAACTTACGAGCAGTACTTC.

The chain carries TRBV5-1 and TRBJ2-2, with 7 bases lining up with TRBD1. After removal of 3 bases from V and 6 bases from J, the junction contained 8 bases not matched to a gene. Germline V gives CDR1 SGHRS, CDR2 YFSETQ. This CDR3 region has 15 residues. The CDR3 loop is CASSSGTEHAGELFF. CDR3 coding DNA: TGCGCCAGCAGCTCCGGGACAGAACATGCCGGGGAGCTGTTTTTT.

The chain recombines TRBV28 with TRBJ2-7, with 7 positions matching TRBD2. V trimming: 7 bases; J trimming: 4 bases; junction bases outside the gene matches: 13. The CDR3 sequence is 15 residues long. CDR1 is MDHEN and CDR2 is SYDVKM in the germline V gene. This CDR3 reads CASNKWWSGDYEQYF. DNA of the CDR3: TGTGCCAGCAATAAGTGGTGGAGCGGGGATTACGAGCAGTACTTC.

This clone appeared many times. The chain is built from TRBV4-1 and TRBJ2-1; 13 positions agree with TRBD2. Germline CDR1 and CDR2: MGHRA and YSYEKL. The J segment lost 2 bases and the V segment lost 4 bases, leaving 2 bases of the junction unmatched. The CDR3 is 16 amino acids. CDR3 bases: TGCGCCAGCAGCCGAGGGACTAGCGGGGCCTACAATGAGCAGTTCTTC. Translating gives CASSRGTSGAYNEQFF.

CDR3 DNA sequence: TGTGCCAGCAGGCTTTCAGGTAGCTCCTACGAGCAGTACTTC. The encoded protein is CASRLSGSSYEQYF. The gene calls are TRBV2 and TRBJ2-7; D not resolved. The ends were cut back, 6 bases at V and 0 bases at J, with 12 bases in the middle. From germline, CDR1 is SNHLY and CDR2 FYNNEI. This CDR3 is 14 amino acids long.

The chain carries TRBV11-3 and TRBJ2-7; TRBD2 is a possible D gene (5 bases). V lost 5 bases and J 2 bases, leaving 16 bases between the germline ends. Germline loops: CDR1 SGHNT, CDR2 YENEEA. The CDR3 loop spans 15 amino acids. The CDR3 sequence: CASSRGRHGTYEQYF. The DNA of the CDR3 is TGTGCCAGCAGCCGGGGTAGACACGGGACCTACGAGCAGTACTTC.

The CDR3 region has the DNA TGTGCCAGCAGCCAGGGGACTAGCGGGAGGAAGACCCAGTACTTC. Encoded protein: CASSQGTSGRKTQYF. The chain links TRBV28 to TRBJ2-5, with TRBD2 matching 15 bases. The CDR3 extends over 15 amino acids. Germline V CDR1 and CDR2: MDHEN, SYDVKM. V was pared by 6 bases and J by 6 bases, with 5 bases of the junction left unmatched.

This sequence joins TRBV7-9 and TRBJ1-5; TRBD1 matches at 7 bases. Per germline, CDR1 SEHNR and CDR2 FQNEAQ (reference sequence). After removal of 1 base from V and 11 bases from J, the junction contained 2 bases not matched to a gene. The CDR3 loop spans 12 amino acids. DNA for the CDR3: TGTGCCAGCAGCTTAGGGGACAGAACCCAGCATTTT. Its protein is CASSLGDRTQHF. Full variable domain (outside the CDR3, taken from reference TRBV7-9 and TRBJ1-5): DTGVSQNPRHKITKRGQNVTFRCDPISEHNRLYWYRQTLGQGPEFLTYFQNEAQLEKSRLLSDRFSAERPKGSFSTLEIQRTEQGDSAMYLCASSLGDRTQHFGDGTRLSIL.

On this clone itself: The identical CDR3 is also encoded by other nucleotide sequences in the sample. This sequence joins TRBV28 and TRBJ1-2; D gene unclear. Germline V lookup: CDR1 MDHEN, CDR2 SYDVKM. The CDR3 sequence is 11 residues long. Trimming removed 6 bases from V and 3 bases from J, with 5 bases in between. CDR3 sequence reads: CASRRDYGYTF. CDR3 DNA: TGTGCCAGCAGACGAGACTATGGCTACACCTTC.

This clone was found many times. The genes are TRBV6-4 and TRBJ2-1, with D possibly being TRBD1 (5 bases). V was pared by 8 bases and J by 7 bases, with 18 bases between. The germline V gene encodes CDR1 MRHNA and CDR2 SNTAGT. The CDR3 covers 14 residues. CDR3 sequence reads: CASSKTAQANEQFF. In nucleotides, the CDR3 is TGTGCCAGCTCAAAGACCGCACAGGCAAATGAGCAGTTCTTC.

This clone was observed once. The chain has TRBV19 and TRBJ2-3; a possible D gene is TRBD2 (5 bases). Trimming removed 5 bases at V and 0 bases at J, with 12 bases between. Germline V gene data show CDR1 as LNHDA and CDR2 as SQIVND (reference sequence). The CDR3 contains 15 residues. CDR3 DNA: TGTGCCAGTAGTGCCCGGGGTTCTAGCACAGATACGCAGTATTTT. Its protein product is CASSARGSSTDTQYF. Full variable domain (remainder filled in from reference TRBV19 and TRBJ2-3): DGGITQSPKYLFRKEGQNVTLSCEQNLNHDAMYWYRQDPGQGLRLIYYSQIVNDFQKGDIAEGYSVSREKKESFPLTVTSAQKNPTAFYLCASSARGSSTDTQYFGPGTRLTVL.

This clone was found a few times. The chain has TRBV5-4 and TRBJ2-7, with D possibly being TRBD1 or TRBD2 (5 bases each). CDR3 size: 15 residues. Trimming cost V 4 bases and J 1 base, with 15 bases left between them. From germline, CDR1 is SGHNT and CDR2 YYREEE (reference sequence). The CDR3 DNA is TGTGCCAGCAGCGCCGGAGGCAGGGCTTCCTACGAGCAGTACTTC. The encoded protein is CASSAGGRASYEQYF.

The CDR3 nucleotides read TGTGCCAGTAGTACTACGGGACTCCTGGAGCAGTACTTC. Residues: CASSTTGLLEQYF. The chain recombines TRBV19 with TRBJ2-7, with a possible D match to TRBD2 (6 bases). Per germline, CDR1 LNHDA and CDR2 SQIVND (reference sequence). Deletions cut 4 bases from V and 7 bases from J, with 14 bases between. The CDR3 covers 13 residues.

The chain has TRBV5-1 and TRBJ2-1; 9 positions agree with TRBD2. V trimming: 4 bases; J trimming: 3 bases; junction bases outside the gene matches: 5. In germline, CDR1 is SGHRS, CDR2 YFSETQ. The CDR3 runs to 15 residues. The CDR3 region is CASSVTSGDYNEQFF. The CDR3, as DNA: TGCGCCAGCAGCGTGACTAGCGGAGACTACAATGAGCAGTTCTTC.

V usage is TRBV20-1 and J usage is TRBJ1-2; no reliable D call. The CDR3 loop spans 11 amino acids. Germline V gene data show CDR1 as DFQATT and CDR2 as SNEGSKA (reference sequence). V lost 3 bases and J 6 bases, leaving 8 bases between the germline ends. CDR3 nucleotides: TGCAGTGCTAGCCTAGAGAATGGCTACACCTTC. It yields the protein CSASLENGYTF.

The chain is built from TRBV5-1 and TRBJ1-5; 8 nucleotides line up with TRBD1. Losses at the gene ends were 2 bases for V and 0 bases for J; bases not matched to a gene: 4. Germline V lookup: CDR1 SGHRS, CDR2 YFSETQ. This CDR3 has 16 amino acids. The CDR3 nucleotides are TGCGCCAGCAGCTTCGGGACAGGTTCTAGCAATCAGCCCCAGCATTTT. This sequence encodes CASSFGTGSSNQPQHF.

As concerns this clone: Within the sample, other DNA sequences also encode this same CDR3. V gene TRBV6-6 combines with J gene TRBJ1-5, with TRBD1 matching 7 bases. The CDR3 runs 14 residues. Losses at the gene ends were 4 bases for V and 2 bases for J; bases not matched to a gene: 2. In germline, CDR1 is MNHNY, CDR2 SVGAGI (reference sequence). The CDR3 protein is CASSFDRGNQPQHF. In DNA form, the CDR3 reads TGTGCCAGCAGTTTCGACAGGGGCAATCAGCCCCAGCATTTT.

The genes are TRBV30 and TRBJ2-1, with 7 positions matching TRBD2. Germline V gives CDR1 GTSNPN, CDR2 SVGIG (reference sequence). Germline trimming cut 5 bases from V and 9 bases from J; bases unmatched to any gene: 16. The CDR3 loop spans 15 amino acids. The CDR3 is CAWDSPSGTWSEQFF. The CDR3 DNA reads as TGTGCCTGGGACTCTCCGAGCGGGACTTGGAGTGAGCAGTTCTTC. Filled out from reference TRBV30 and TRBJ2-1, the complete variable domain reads SQTIHQWPATLVQPVGSPLSLECTVEGTSNPNLYWYRQAAGRGLQLLFYSVGIGQISSEVPQNLSASRPQDRQFILSSKKLLLSDSGFYLCAWDSPSGTWSEQFFGPGTRLTVL.

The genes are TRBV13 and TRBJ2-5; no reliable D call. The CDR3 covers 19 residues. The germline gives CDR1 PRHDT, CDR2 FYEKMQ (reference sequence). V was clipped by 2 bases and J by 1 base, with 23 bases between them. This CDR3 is CASSLSDWGGGGLQETQYF. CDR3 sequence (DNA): TGTGCCAGCAGCTTAAGCGATTGGGGTGGCGGCGGCCTCCAAGAGACCCAGTACTTC.

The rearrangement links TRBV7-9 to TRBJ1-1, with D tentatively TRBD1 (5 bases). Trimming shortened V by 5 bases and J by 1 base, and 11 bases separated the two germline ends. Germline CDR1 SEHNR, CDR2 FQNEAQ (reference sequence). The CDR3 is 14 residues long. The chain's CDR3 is CASSPHGGNTEAFF. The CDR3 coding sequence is TGTGCCAGCAGCCCACACGGGGGGAACACTGAAGCTTTCTTT.